This record looks at one TCR beta chain sequence and its context. The data stem from a study of tumor-infiltrating lymphocytes in primary liver carcinoma. From around 0.5 ug of total RNA, TCR beta-specific cDNA was reverse-transcribed using a constant-region primer. Amplification in three nested multiplex PCR rounds with slightly modified ARM-PCR gave rise to TCR beta libraries. From the multiplex PCR reads, TCRdb called clonotypes with MiXCR, one entry per CDR3 protein. The sample has hundreds of thousands of distinct CDR3 sequences, approximately 60% seen once. Germline DNA was also extracted, while the blood RNA originated from unsorted whole blood. The receptor was isolated from a man aged 35 to 55 with primary liver carcinoma and hepatitis B virus infection. Source material: peripheral blood.

The CDR3: CSVKGQGGYGCTF. CDR3 in DNA: TGCAGCGTTAAAGGACAGGGCGGGTATGGATGCACCTTC. This chain uses TRBV29-1 with TRBJ1-2; 8 bases agree with TRBD1. J gave up 13 bases and V 5 bases, and 15 bases lay outside the gene matches. Germline CDR1 is SQVTM and CDR2 is ANQGSEA. The CDR3 contains 13 residues.